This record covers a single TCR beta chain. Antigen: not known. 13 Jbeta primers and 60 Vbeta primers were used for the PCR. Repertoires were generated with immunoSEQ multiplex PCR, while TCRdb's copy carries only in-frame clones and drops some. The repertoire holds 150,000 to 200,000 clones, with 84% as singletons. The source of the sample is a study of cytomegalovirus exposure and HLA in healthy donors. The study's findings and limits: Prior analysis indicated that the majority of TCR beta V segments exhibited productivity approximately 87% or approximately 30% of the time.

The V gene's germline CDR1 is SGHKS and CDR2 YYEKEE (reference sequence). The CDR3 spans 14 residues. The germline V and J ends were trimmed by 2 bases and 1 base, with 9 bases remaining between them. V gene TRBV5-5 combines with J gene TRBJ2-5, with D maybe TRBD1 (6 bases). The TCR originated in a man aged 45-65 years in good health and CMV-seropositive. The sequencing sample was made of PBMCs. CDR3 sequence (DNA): TGTGCCAGCAGCTTCCGGGACATCCAAGAGACCCAGTACTTC. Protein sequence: CASSFRDIQETQYF.